This T cell receptor beta chain came from a study of human T cells and chemical hapten exposure. Described time point: patch test 1, 2 weeks after DPC sensitization. Indicated treatment: therapeutic diphenylcyclopropenone sensitization with weekly scalp DPC. TCRdb reanalysed the RACE reads using MiXCR and keeps one entry per CDR3 protein. The table shows some 120,000 distinct CDR3 sequences, with about 12% occurring only once. The germline V gene has CDR1 KGHSH and CDR2 LQKENI. The CDR3 is 14 amino acids. The ends were cut back, 2 bases at V and 0 bases at J, with 7 bases in the middle. The sequence was collected from a woman aged 45-65 years with alopecia areata. Some clones in this sample may be carry-over from other donors' samples. The chain combines TRBV18 with TRBJ1-1, with D possibly TRBD1 on 5 matching bases. This material consisted of whole blood, taken in connection with sensitization to the hapten diphenylcyclopropenone (DPC). The chain's CDR3 is CASSPTGLNTEAFF. The CDR3 DNA reads as TGTGCCAGCTCACCAACGGGGCTGAACACTGAAGCTTTCTTT.